This TCR beta chain comes out of a study of shared clonotypes between healthy human individuals. Details on this clone: What it binds is unknown. The identical CDR3 is also encoded by other nucleotide sequences in the sample.

V dropped 5 bases and J dropped 5; count of bases not matched to a gene: 4. This CDR3 comprises 14 residues. Germline V gene sequence: CDR1 MNHEY, CDR2 SMNVEV (reference sequence). General observations from the study: Among the subsets, naive ones generally showed larger estimated richness than memory ones.

The input for sorted-subset replicate PCRs was about 200 ng DNA, 25,000 to 30,000 T cell genomes. TCRdb's copy holds only in-frame clones and misses some; the assay was immunoSEQ multiplex PCR. The profile shows roughly 810,000 clones, 90% to 98% of them singletons. Positively selected for CCR7, the CD45RO-negative cells used as naive CD8 cells excluded terminally differentiated effector memory CD45RA+ cells. This receptor was identified in a man younger than 40 in good health. Sequencing input: naive CD8+ T cells sorted from blood. The chain combines TRBV27 with TRBJ2-3; TRBD2 matches at 10 bases. The CDR3 region has the DNA TGTGCCAGCAGTCTAGCGGGAGTTGGAGATACGCAGTATTTT. Residues: CASSLAGVGDTQYF.